These 15 T cell receptor beta chains were all obtained from the same sample, sequenced in a study of blood T cell repertoires in COVID-19. The data were produced by immunoSEQ multiplex PCR, yet TCRdb's version contains in-frame clones alone and is incomplete. The sample shows 250,000 to 300,000 clones, around 82% of them seen only once. The sequencing input was PBMCs or T cells enriched from blood (not recorded which). The receptors stem from a man aged 50 or older who had recovered from COVID-19.

This chain uses TRBV19 with TRBJ2-3, with 12 bases that match TRBD2. Germline V gene sequence: CDR1 LNHDA, CDR2 SQIVND (reference sequence). The CDR3 has 17 amino acids. Trimming cost V 5 bases and J 0 bases; bases outside gene matches: 6. In DNA, the CDR3 is TGTGCCAGTAGTCGACGGGGGACTAGCGGGAGCACAGATACGCAGTATTTT. Amino acids: CASSRRGTSGSTDTQYF. The full variable domain, with the rest looked up from reference TRBV19 and TRBJ2-3, is DGGITQSPKYLFRKEGQNVTLSCEQNLNHDAMYWYRQDPGQGLRLIYYSQIVNDFQKGDIAEGYSVSREKKESFPLTVTSAQKNPTAFYLCASSRRGTSGSTDTQYFGPGTRLTVL.

This chain links TRBV12-3 or TRBV12-4 with TRBJ2-7; 7 bases match TRBD2. The CDR3 is 13 amino acids. J was trimmed by 6 bases and V by 8 bases; bases with no gene match: 10. CDR3 sequence (DNA): TGTGCCAGCTCATCATGGGGAGGGTCCGAGCAGTACTTC. It translates to CASSSWGGSEQYF.

This clone has a handful of counts. The chain combines TRBV19 with TRBJ1-3; no clear D gene. The CDR3 totals 15 residues. CDR1 LNHDA and CDR2 SQIVND come from the germline V gene (reference sequence). V lost 3 bases, J lost 4 bases, and 13 bases lay in between. The CDR3 DNA sequence: TGTGCCAGTAGTATTCGGGAATTAGGCGGAAACACCATATATTTT. Translation: CASSIRELGGNTIYF.

V is TRBV5-1 and J is TRBJ2-5; a weak D match, TRBD2 (5 bases). CDR1 is SGHRS and CDR2 is YFSETQ in the germline V gene. With 0 bases removed from V and 5 bases from J, the gap between germline ends came to 11 bases. The CDR3 spans 14 residues. CDR3 in amino acids: CASSLGDPGETQYF. For the CDR3, the DNA is TGCGCCAGCAGCTTGGGAGATCCGGGGGAGACCCAGTACTTC.

The J gene is TRBJ2-3, the V gene TRBV28, with 10 positions matching TRBD2. Germline CDR1 reads MDHEN; CDR2 reads SYDVKM. The CDR3 contains 18 residues. The junction had 10 bases not matched to a gene; V was cut back by 4 bases and J by 0 bases. CDR3 in amino acids: CASSSSRLAGYSTDTQYF. The CDR3, as DNA: TGTGCCAGCAGTTCCTCCCGACTAGCGGGTTACAGCACAGATACGCAGTATTTT. The full variable domain, completed using reference TRBV28 and TRBJ2-3, is DVKVTQSSRYLVKRTGEKVFLECVQDMDHENMFWYRQDPGLGLRLIYFSYDVKMKEKGDIPEGYSVSREKKERFSLILESASTNQTSMYLCASSSSRLAGYSTDTQYFGPGTRLTVL.

The chain joins TRBV7-8 to TRBJ1-5; no definite D call. Trimming cost V 1 base and J 4 bases, with 11 bases left between them. Germline assignment: CDR1 SGHVS and CDR2 FQNEAQ. The CDR3 is 15 amino acids. CDR3 region: CASSLGWRLNQPQHF. CDR3 DNA: TGTGCCAGCAGCTTAGGTTGGAGGCTTAATCAGCCCCAGCATTTT.

The chain carries TRBV6-5 and TRBJ1-6; a weak D match, TRBD1 (6 bases). This CDR3 comprises 13 residues. V was clipped by 7 bases and J by 10 bases, with 14 bases between them. Germline assignment: CDR1 MNHEY and CDR2 SVGAGI. The CDR3 sequence: CASKRDTLSPLHF. The CDR3, as DNA: TGTGCCAGCAAAAGGGACACCCTATCACCCCTCCACTTT.

This CDR3 is CASSSFDEQYF. The CDR3 DNA reads TGTGCCAGCAGCTCTTTTGACGAGCAGTACTTC. This chain uses TRBV5-6 with TRBJ2-7, with D hard to call. This CDR3 has 11 residues. Germline V gene lookup returns CDR1 SGHDT and CDR2 YYEEEE. The ends were cut back, 3 bases at V and 5 bases at J, with 6 bases in the middle.

J is TRBJ1-6 and V is TRBV15; 7 nucleotides line up with TRBD1. Germline CDR1 is LNHNV and CDR2 is YYDKDF (reference sequence). The CDR3 totals 15 residues. The V segment lost 4 bases and the J segment 5 bases; nucleotides outside the gene matches: 5. In DNA form, the CDR3 reads TGTGCCACCAGCATCCGGGACAGCCATAATTCACCCCTCCACTTT. Its translation: CATSIRDSHNSPLHF.

With respect to this clone: The missing conserved phenylalanine or tryptophan at the end of this CDR3 makes a read error likely. The DNA is left out, because the CDR3 cannot be placed on it with certainty; the CDR3 is given as TCRdb lists it. V gene TRBV28 combines with J gene TRBJ2-4; the table's D call of TRBD2 was not tested on the DNA. Both ends counted, the CDR3 spans 11 residues. From germline, CDR1 is MDHEN and CDR2 SYDVKM. CDR3 in amino acids: CASRHSGRSRG.

The CDR3 region has the DNA TGTGCCAGCAGCTCGCAATTTGACAGGGGGGGATGGTCCGGTGAAGCTTTCTTT. Its translation is CASSSQFDRGGWSGEAFF. V and J are TRBV5-4 and TRBJ1-1; 9 bases are shared with TRBD1. Germline CDR1 and CDR2: SGHNT and YYREEE (reference sequence). V was pared by 3 bases and J by 7 bases, with 19 bases of the junction left unmatched. The CDR3 has 18 residues.

The CDR3, as DNA: TGCGCCAGCAGCACGCCGGACAGGGACGATGGCTACACCTTC. It specifies CASSTPDRDDGYTF. The rearrangement uses TRBV5-1 and TRBJ1-2; 8 bases agree with TRBD1. The ends lost 4 bases at V and 6 bases at J; junction bases unmatched: 8. This CDR3 is built from 14 residues. From germline, CDR1 is SGHRS and CDR2 YFSETQ.

The chain uses TRBV30 and TRBJ2-7, with TRBD1 matching over 10 bases. The length of the CDR3 is 13 residues. V lost 3 bases and J lost 5; bases outside the gene matches: 4. CDR1 and CDR2 from the germline V gene are GTSNPN and SVGIG (reference sequence). CDR3 bases: TGTGCCTGGAGCCGGGACAGGGGACACGAGCAGTACTTC. As protein: CAWSRDRGHEQYF.

This chain uses TRBV2 with TRBJ2-7; D perhaps matches TRBD2 (5 bases). Trimming removed 9 bases from V and 13 bases from J, with 13 bases in between. Germline V CDR1 and CDR2: SNHLY, FYNNEI. This CDR3 contains 9 residues. The CDR3 here is CASGSTRYF. The CDR3 DNA reads TGTGCCAGTGGGAGTACCCGTTACTTC.

The chain is built from TRBV24-1 and TRBJ2-2; D unclear. This CDR3 contains 13 residues. Germline values: CDR1 KGHDR, CDR2 SFDVKD. Trimming shortened V by 4 bases and J by 7 bases, and 9 bases separated the two germline ends. CDR3 residues: CATSEIPGGELFF. In nucleotides, the CDR3 is TGTGCCACCAGTGAGATCCCAGGCGGGGAGCTGTTTTTT.